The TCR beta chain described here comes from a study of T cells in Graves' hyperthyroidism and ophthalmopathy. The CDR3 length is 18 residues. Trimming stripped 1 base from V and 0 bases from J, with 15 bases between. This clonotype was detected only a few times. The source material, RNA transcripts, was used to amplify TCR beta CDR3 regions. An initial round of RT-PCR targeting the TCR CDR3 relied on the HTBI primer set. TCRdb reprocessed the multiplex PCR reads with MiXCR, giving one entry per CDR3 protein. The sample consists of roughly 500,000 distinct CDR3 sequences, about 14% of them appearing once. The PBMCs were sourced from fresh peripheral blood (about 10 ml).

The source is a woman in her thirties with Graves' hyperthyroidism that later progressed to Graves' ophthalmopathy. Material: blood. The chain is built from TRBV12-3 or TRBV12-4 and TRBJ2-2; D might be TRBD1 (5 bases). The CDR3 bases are TGTGCCAGCAGTTTAGACAGGTTTCCCTTACCGAACACCGGGGAGCTGTTTTTT. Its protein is CASSLDRFPLPNTGELFF.